A few counts support the clone carrying this TCR beta chain. Its antigen is as yet unknown. Repertoires were generated with immunoSEQ multiplex PCR, while TCRdb's copy carries only in-frame clones and drops some. The sample includes tens of thousands of clones, around 90% seen only once; the top ten take 7.3%. These data come from a study of PD-L1 blockade in urothelial cancer. Across the study: Median blood clonality was roughly 0.087, with about 81,000 unique TCRs. Findings and limits, study-wide: A below-median TCR clonality in blood before treatment predicted better survival.

Time point described: peripheral blood 6 weeks after treatment start. The CDR3 is 14 amino acids. Trimming removed 2 bases from V and 3 bases from J, with 10 bases in between. CDR1 MGHRA and CDR2 YSYEKL come from the germline V gene. The V call is TRBV4-1, the J call TRBJ1-2; no clear D gene. The sequence derives from a man aged 65 to 79 with urothelial cancer. This sample comprised PBMCs, obtained around atezolizumab (anti-PD-L1) treatment. Here the CDR3 reads CASSQRDMDYGYTF. For the CDR3, the DNA is TGCGCCAGCAGCCAAAGAGACATGGACTATGGCTACACCTTC.